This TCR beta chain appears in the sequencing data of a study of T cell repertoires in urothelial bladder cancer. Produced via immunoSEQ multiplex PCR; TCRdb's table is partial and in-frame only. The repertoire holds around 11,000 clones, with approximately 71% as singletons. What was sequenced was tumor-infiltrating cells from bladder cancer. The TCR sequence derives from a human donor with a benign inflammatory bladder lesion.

CDR3 nucleotide sequence: TGCAGTGTAGGGTCTAATGAAAAACTGTTTTTT. Protein product: CSVGSNEKLFF. The chain has TRBV20-1 and TRBJ1-4, with D uncertain. Per the germline V gene, CDR1 is DFQATT and CDR2 is SNEGSKA (reference sequence). The CDR3 length is 11 residues. V was pared by 7 bases and J by 3 bases, with 6 bases between.